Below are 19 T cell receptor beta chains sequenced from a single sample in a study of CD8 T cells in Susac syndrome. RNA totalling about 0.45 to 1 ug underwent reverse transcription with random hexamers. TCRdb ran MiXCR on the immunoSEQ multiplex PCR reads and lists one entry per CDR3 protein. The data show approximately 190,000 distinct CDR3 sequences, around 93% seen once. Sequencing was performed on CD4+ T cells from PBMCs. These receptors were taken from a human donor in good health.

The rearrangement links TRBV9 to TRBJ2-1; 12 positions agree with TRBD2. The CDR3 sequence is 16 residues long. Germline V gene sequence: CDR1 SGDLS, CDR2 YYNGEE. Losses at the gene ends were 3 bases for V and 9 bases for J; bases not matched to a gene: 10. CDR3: CASSAAALAGGFEQFF. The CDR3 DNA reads TGTGCCAGCAGCGCCGCAGCCCTAGCGGGGGGGTTTGAGCAGTTCTTC.

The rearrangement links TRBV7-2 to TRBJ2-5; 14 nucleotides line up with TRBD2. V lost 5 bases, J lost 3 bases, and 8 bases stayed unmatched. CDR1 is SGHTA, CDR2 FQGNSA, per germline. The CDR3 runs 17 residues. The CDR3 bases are TGTGCCAGCAGCCCCCAGGGACTAGCGGGGGCGAAAGAGACCCAGTACTTC. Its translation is CASSPQGLAGAKETQYF.

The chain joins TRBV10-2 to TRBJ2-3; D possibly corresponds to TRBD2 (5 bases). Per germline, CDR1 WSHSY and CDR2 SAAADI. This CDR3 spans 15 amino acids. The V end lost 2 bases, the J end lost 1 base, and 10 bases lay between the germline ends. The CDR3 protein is CASSEMASRTDTQYF. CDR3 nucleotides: TGCGCCAGCAGTGAGATGGCTAGCCGCACAGATACGCAGTATTTT.

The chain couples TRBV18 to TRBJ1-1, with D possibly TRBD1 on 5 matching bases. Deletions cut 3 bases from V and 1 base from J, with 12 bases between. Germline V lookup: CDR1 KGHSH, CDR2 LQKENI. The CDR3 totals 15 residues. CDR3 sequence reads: CASSPRGHTNTEAFF. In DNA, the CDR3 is TGTGCCAGCTCACCCCGTGGACATACGAACACTGAAGCTTTCTTT.

Written as DNA, the CDR3 is TGTGCCAGCAGCTACACGGGGAGCCAAGAGACCCAGTACTTC. It encodes CASSYTGSQETQYF. The chain carries TRBV7-2 and TRBJ2-5, with D tentatively TRBD2 (5 bases). V lost 4 bases and J lost 1, with 10 bases in between. CDR3 length: 14 residues. The germline V gene has CDR1 SGHTA and CDR2 FQGNSA.

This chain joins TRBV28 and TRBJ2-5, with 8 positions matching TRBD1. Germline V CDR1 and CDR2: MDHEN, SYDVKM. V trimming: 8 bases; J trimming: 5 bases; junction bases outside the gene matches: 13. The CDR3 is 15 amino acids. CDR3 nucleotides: TGTGCCAGCTACGAAGTCGGACAGGGCCTTGAGACCCAGTACTTC. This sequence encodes CASYEVGQGLETQYF.

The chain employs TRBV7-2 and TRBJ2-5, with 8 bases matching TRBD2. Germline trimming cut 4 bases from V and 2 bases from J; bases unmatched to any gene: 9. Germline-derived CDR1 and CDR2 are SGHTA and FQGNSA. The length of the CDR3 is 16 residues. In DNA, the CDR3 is TGTGCCAGCAGCTCGTCCTCCGGGGGGGGACAAGAGACCCAGTACTTC. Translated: CASSSSSGGGQETQYF.

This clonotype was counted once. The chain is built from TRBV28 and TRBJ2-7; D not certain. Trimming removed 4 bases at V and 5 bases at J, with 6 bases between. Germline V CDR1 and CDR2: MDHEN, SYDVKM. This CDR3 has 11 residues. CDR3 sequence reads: CASSYKDEQYF. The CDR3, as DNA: TGTGCCAGCAGTTACAAGGACGAGCAGTACTTC.

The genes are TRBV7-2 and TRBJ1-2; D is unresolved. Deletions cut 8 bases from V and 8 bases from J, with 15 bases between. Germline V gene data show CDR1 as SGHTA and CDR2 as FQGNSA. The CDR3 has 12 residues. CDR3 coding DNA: TGTGCCAGCCGGAGAGGGCCTGGCGGCTACACCTTC. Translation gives CASRRGPGGYTF.

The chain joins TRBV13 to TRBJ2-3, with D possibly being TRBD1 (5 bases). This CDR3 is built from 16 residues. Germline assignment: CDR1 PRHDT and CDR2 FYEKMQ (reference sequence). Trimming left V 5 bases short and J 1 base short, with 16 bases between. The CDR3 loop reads CASSPRRGLRTDTQYF. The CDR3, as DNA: TGTGCCAGCAGCCCCCGTAGGGGCCTTCGCACAGATACGCAGTATTTT.

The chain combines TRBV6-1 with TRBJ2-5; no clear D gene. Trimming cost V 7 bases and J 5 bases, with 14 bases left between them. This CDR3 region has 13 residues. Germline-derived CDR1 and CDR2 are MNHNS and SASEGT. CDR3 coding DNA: TGTGCCAGCACCTTTAATTCTAGGGAGACCCAGTACTTC. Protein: CASTFNSRETQYF.

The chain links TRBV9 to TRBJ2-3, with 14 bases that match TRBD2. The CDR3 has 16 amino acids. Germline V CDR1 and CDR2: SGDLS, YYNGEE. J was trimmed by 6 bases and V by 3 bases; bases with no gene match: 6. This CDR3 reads CASSAGTSGGPDTQYF. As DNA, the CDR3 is TGTGCCAGCAGCGCCGGGACTAGCGGGGGCCCTGATACGCAGTATTTT.

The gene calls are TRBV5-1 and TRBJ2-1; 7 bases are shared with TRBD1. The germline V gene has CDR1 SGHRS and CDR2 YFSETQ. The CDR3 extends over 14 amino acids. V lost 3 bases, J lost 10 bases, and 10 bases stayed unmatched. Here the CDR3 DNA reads TGCGCCAGCAGCTCCCTACAGGGGCTGGGAGAGCAGTTCTTC. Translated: CASSSLQGLGEQFF.

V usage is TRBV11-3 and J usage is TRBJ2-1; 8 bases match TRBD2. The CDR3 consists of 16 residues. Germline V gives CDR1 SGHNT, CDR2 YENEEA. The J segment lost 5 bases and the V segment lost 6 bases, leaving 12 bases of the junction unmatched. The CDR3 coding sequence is TGTGCCAGCAGTTCTGACGGGGGGGCCAGGCACAATGAGCAGTTCTTC. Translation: CASSSDGGARHNEQFF.

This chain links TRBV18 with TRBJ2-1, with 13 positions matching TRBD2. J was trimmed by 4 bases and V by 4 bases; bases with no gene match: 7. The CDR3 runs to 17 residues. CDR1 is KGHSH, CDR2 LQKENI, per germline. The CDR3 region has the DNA TGTGCCAGCTCACTCGGACTAGCGGGGGAAATATACAATGAGCAGTTCTTC. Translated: CASSLGLAGEIYNEQFF.

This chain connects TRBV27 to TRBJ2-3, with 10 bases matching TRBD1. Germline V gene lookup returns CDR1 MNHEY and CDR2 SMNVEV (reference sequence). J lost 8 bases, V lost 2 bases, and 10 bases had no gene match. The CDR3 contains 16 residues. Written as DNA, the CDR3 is TGTGCCAGCAGTTTACAAGGGACAGGGGCGCACGGTACGCAGTATTTT. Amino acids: CASSLQGTGAHGTQYF.

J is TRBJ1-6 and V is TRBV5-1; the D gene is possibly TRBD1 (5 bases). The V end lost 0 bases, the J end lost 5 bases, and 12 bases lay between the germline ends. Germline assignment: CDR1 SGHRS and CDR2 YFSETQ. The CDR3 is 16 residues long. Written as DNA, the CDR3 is TGCGCCAGCAGCTTGGCGGGGGGACTAGATAATTCACCCCTCCACTTT. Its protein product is CASSLAGGLDNSPLHF. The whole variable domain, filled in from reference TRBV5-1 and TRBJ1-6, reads KAGVTQTPRYLIKTRGQQVTLSCSPISGHRSVSWYQQTPGQGLQFLFEYFSETQRNKGNFPGRFSGRQFSNSRSEMNVSTLELGDSALYLCASSLAGGLDNSPLHFGNGTRLTVT.

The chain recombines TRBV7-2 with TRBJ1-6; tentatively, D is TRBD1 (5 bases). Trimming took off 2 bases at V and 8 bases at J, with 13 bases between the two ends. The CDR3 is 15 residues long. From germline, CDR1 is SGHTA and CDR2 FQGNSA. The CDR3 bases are TGTGCCAGCAGCTTATGGGGCAGGGAGGATTCACCCCTCCACTTT. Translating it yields CASSLWGREDSPLHF. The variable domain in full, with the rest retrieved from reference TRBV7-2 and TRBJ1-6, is GAGVSQSPSNKVTEKGKDVELRCDPISGHTALYWYRQSLGQGLEFLIYFQGNSAPDKSGLPSDRFSAERTGGSVSTLTIQRTQQEDSAVYLCASSLWGREDSPLHFGNGTRLTVT.

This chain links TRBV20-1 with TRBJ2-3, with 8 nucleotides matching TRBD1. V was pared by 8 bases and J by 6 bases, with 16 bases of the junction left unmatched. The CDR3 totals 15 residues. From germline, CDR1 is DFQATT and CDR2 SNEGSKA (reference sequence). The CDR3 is CSRKRLQGAADTQYF. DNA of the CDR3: TGCAGTCGGAAGAGGCTCCAGGGGGCCGCGGATACGCAGTATTTT.